The present entry profiles one T cell receptor beta chain with its context. What it binds is unknown. Time point defined: blood at routine non-recurrence follow-up after resection. Unsorted whole RNA of tumor, nontumor lung or frozen PBMC was sequenced. A distinct unique molecular identifier was carried by each TCR cDNA molecule. TCRdb processed the 5' RACE reads anew with MiXCR; each CDR3 protein has one entry. This table has roughly 120,000 distinct CDR3 sequences, less than 15% appearing once. The sample is drawn from a study of spatial heterogeneity in lung cancer. Study information: Patients with untreated early-stage non-small cell lung cancer, numbering 55 to 80, were the donors. Every unique TCR and UMI combination, on average, appeared more than ten times in raw reads. General study results and limits: Resection saw ubiquitous expanded tumor TCRs appear in blood more than follow-up did.

The receptor comes from a male donor with early-stage non-small cell lung cancer. This specimen consisted of PBMCs, obtained at follow-up.

As DNA, the CDR3 is TGTGCCAGCACCACTCGGTCGACAGGGGGGTCAGATACGCAGTATTTT. It codes for CASTTRSTGGSDTQYF. The chain has TRBV2 and TRBJ2-3; 9 nucleotides agree with TRBD1. J gave up 4 bases and V 7 bases, and 12 bases lay outside the gene matches. The CDR3 is made up of 16 amino acids. CDR1 SNHLY and CDR2 FYNNEI come from the germline V gene.